The 27 T cell receptor beta chains below all came from one sample that was sequenced in a study of CD8 T cells in Susac syndrome. A quantity of about 0.5 to 1 ug RNA underwent reverse transcription using random hexamers. TCRdb ran MiXCR on the immunoSEQ multiplex PCR reads and lists one entry per CDR3 protein. Counted here are some 65,000 distinct CDR3 sequences, roughly 94% occurring once; the ten biggest clones make up under 0.6%. Sample: CD8+ T cells from PBMCs. Every receptor here comes from a human donor with multiple sclerosis.

This chain uses TRBV6-5 with TRBJ1-1, with D uncertain. Trimming removed 6 bases at V and 4 bases at J, with 12 bases between. Germline V gene lookup returns CDR1 MNHEY and CDR2 SVGAGI. This CDR3 has 13 residues. CDR3 coding DNA: TGTGCCAGCAGCCCCGGAGAGGGCACTGAAGCTTTCTTT. This sequence encodes CASSPGEGTEAFF.

The CDR3 reads CASSYGTSGGNEQFF. The CDR3, as DNA: TGTGCCAGCAGTTACGGGACTAGCGGGGGCAATGAGCAGTTCTTC. V gene TRBV27 combines with J gene TRBJ2-1; 14 nucleotides line up with TRBD2. With 4 bases clipped from V and 6 bases from J, the junction kept 2 bases outside the gene matches. The CDR3 contains 15 residues. Germline CDR1 is MNHEY and CDR2 is SMNVEV (reference sequence).

This clonotype was observed a single time. The V and J genes are TRBV7-6 and TRBJ2-3, with a weak D call TRBD1 (6 bases). V was pared by 3 bases and J by 8 bases, with 9 bases between. Germline values: CDR1 SGHVS, CDR2 FNYEAQ. The CDR3 is made up of 12 amino acids. CDR3 in amino acids: CASSFRGGTQYF. The CDR3, as DNA: TGTGCCAGCAGCTTCAGGGGCGGTACGCAGTATTTT.

V usage is TRBV9 and J usage is TRBJ2-7; TRBD2 matches 11 bases. The CDR3 is made up of 14 amino acids. With V trimmed by 4 bases and J by 3 bases, 3 bases remained unmatched. Germline CDR1 reads SGDLS; CDR2 reads YYNGEE. Here the CDR3 DNA reads TGTGCCAGCAGCCCTAGCGGGGGGTTCTACGAGCAGTACTTC. It specifies CASSPSGGFYEQYF.

The chain combines TRBV5-6 with TRBJ2-7; TRBD1 or TRBD2 may be the D gene (5 bases each). The CDR3 spans 13 residues. Germline V gene lookup returns CDR1 SGHDT and CDR2 YYEEEE. V was cut by 2 bases and J by 6 bases, with 12 bases left in between. The CDR3: CASSFGATSEQYF. The CDR3 nucleotides are TGTGCCAGCAGCTTCGGGGCCACCAGCGAGCAGTACTTC.

The chain links TRBV19 to TRBJ2-6; D uncertain. There are 13 residues in the CDR3. Germline V gene sequence: CDR1 LNHDA, CDR2 SQIVND (reference sequence). V lost 3 bases, J lost 3 bases, and 3 bases lay in between. The CDR3 sequence: CASSMGGANVLTF. The CDR3, as DNA: TGTGCCAGTAGTATGGGTGGGGCCAACGTCCTGACTTTC. The variable domain in full, completed from reference TRBV19 and TRBJ2-6, reads DGGITQSPKYLFRKEGQNVTLSCEQNLNHDAMYWYRQDPGQGLRLIYYSQIVNDFQKGDIAEGYSVSREKKESFPLTVTSAQKNPTAFYLCASSMGGANVLTFGAGSRLTVL.

V and J are TRBV24-1 and TRBJ2-3; D remains ambiguous. The germline CDR1 and CDR2 sequences are KGHDR and SFDVKD. The CDR3 is 13 residues long. Trimming took 12 bases from V and 5 from J, leaving 17 bases between them. The CDR3 bases are TGTGCCTCATCCAGGAGCCCCGGAGATACGCAGTATTTT. It codes for CASSRSPGDTQYF.

The chain links TRBV3-1 to TRBJ2-2; D is perhaps TRBD1 (5 bases). This CDR3 region has 16 residues. V was trimmed by 1 base and J by 3 bases, leaving 12 bases between them. From germline, CDR1 is LGHDT and CDR2 YNNKEL (reference sequence). CDR3 sequence: CASSQVSGKYTGELFF. The CDR3 bases are TGTGCCAGCAGCCAAGTGTCAGGGAAATACACCGGGGAGCTGTTTTTT.

The V and J genes are TRBV20-1 and TRBJ2-1, with 8 bases fitting TRBD2. The germline V gene encodes CDR1 DFQATT and CDR2 SNEGSKA (reference sequence). The V and J ends lost 5 bases and 14 bases, in that order; junction bases with no gene match: 14. CDR3 length: 13 residues. The CDR3 bases are TGCAGTGCTGACGAAAGTAGCGGGGTCGGGGAGTTCTTC. This gives the protein CSADESSGVGEFF.

The J gene is TRBJ2-5, the V gene TRBV9; perhaps TRBD1 as D (5 bases). Trimming cost V 5 bases and J 5 bases, with 13 bases left between them. The CDR3 consists of 13 residues. The germline V gene encodes CDR1 SGDLS and CDR2 YYNGEE. Here the CDR3 reads CASSRAGWETQYF. In DNA form, the CDR3 reads TGTGCCAGCAGTCGGGCAGGGTGGGAGACCCAGTACTTC.

The chain links TRBV29-1 to TRBJ1-5; possibly TRBD1 for D (5 bases). Trimming cost V 2 bases and J 6 bases, with 14 bases left between them. This CDR3 has 14 residues. Looked up from germline, CDR1 is SQVTM and CDR2 is ANQGSEA. The CDR3 sequence: CSVEIGDDGQPQHF. As DNA, the CDR3 is TGCAGCGTTGAAATAGGGGACGACGGTCAGCCCCAGCATTTT.

V is TRBV14 and J is TRBJ1-2, with D hard to call. The germline V gene has CDR1 SGHDN and CDR2 FVKESK. The CDR3 covers 14 residues. The V gene lost 4 bases and the J gene lost 4 bases, with 13 bases spanning the gap. CDR3 residues: CASSPRGFFYGYTF. The CDR3 DNA reads TGTGCCAGCAGCCCGCGGGGATTTTTCTATGGCTACACCTTC.

The chain combines TRBV27 with TRBJ2-7; 9 bases are shared with TRBD1. The CDR3 runs 14 residues. The germline V gene has CDR1 MNHEY and CDR2 SMNVEV (reference sequence). Trimming took 5 bases from V and 4 from J; bases not matched to a gene: 6. The CDR3 bases are TGTGCCAGCAGTCTCGGACAGGGGAGGTACGAGCAGTACTTC. Amino acids: CASSLGQGRYEQYF.

The chain joins TRBV20-1 to TRBJ2-3; D ambiguous. V lost 0 bases and J lost 0, with 10 bases in between. From germline, CDR1 is DFQATT and CDR2 SNEGSKA (reference sequence). The CDR3 runs 15 residues. CDR3 residues: CSARDLGSSTDTQYF. The CDR3 DNA sequence: TGCAGTGCTAGAGATCTGGGCAGTAGCACAGATACGCAGTATTTT.

The gene calls are TRBV28 and TRBJ2-1, with TRBD2 identical over 9 bases. The CDR3 has 17 amino acids. The V gene's germline CDR1 is MDHEN and CDR2 SYDVKM. The ends lost 3 bases at V and 0 bases at J; junction bases unmatched: 6. CDR3 in DNA: TGTGCCAGCAGTTTTCCCCTAGCGGGGAGCTCCTACAATGAGCAGTTCTTC. Its protein product is CASSFPLAGSSYNEQFF.

This clonotype was recorded once. The rearrangement links TRBV9 to TRBJ2-7; D is unresolved. The CDR3 consists of 16 residues. Germline V gene data show CDR1 as SGDLS and CDR2 as YYNGEE. The V and J ends lost 0 bases and 0 bases respectively, with 13 bases between them. This CDR3 reads CASSVGRAESSYEQYF. CDR3 DNA sequence: TGTGCCAGCAGCGTAGGAAGGGCAGAGAGCTCCTACGAGCAGTACTTC. The whole variable domain, remainder taken from reference TRBV9 and TRBJ2-7, is DSGVTQTPKHLITATGQRVTLRCSPRSGDLSVYWYQQSLDQGLQFLIQYYNGEERAKGNILERFSAQQFPDLHSELNLSSLELGDSALYFCASSVGRAESSYEQYFGPGTRLTVT.

J is TRBJ2-5 and V is TRBV28; D remains ambiguous. Per the germline V gene, CDR1 is MDHEN and CDR2 is SYDVKM. CDR3 length equals 13 residues. V lost 6 bases and J 4 bases, leaving 12 bases between the germline ends. The CDR3 protein is CASSLDPSETQYF. The CDR3 DNA reads as TGTGCCAGCAGCTTAGACCCGTCAGAGACCCAGTACTTC. The full variable domain, rest sourced from reference TRBV28 and TRBJ2-5, is DVKVTQSSRYLVKRTGEKVFLECVQDMDHENMFWYRQDPGLGLRLIYFSYDVKMKEKGDIPEGYSVSREKKERFSLILESASTNQTSMYLCASSLDPSETQYFGPGTRLLVL.

The V and J genes are TRBV27 and TRBJ2-1; TRBD2 might be the D (6 bases). Trimming stripped 6 bases from V and 5 bases from J, with 17 bases between. Germline values: CDR1 MNHEY, CDR2 SMNVEV (reference sequence). This CDR3 has 15 amino acids. The CDR3 reads CASSYQEGPHNEQFF. CDR3 bases: TGTGCCAGCAGCTATCAGGAGGGTCCACACAATGAGCAGTTCTTC.

This clonotype showed up just once. This chain connects TRBV28 to TRBJ2-5; tentative D call: TRBD2 (6 bases). From germline, CDR1 is MDHEN and CDR2 SYDVKM. The CDR3 length is 12 residues. Trimming shortened V by 5 bases and J by 12 bases, and 16 bases separated the two germline ends. The CDR3: CASSPRDAGEYF. CDR3 DNA: TGTGCCAGCAGTCCGCGGGACGCCGGGGAGTACTTC.

J is TRBJ1-5 and V is TRBV24-1; no reliable D call. V was clipped by 2 bases and J by 0 bases, with 4 bases between them. CDR1 is KGHDR, CDR2 SFDVKD, per germline. The CDR3 runs 14 residues. The CDR3 DNA reads as TGTGCCACCAGTGATTCCCCTAGCAATCAGCCCCAGCATTTT. Translation gives CATSDSPSNQPQHF.

V is TRBV30 and J is TRBJ1-1; no firm D call. This CDR3 has 13 amino acids. From germline, CDR1 is GTSNPN and CDR2 SVGIG (reference sequence). The V end lost 2 bases, the J end lost 1 base, and 8 bases lay between the germline ends. The CDR3 nucleotides read TGTGCCTGGAGTCCAGGACCGAACACTGAAGCTTTCTTT. Its protein is CAWSPGPNTEAFF.

V and J are TRBV9 and TRBJ2-7; D remains unclear. The germline V and J ends were trimmed by 7 bases and 0 bases, with 26 bases remaining between them. The CDR3 loop spans 18 amino acids. Germline CDR1 and CDR2: SGDLS and YYNGEE. The DNA of the CDR3 is TGTGCCAGCTTCACCCACCTCCGGCCTCCTGGCAGCTCCTACGAGCAGTACTTC. Translation: CASFTHLRPPGSSYEQYF.

V gene TRBV7-9 combines with J gene TRBJ2-1; TRBD2 might be the D (6 bases). Germline CDR1 SEHNR, CDR2 FQNEAQ (reference sequence). Trimming removed 11 bases at V and 8 bases at J, with 22 bases between. There are 14 residues in the CDR3. In nucleotides, the CDR3 is TGTGCCGAACCCCACGGGACTTATCGCGATGAGCAGTTCTTC. It is translated as CAEPHGTYRDEQFF.

V gene TRBV5-6 combines with J gene TRBJ1-5; D might be TRBD1 (6 bases). V gave up 4 bases and J gave up 7 bases, with 15 bases separating them. The CDR3 sequence is 14 residues long. Looked up from germline, CDR1 is SGHDT and CDR2 is YYEEEE. The CDR3 bases are TGTGCCAGCAGCCTAGGACGGGGGGGCCAGCCCCAGCATTTT. It translates to CASSLGRGGQPQHF. Together with reference TRBV5-6 and TRBJ1-5, the CDR3 gives the full variable domain: DAGVTQSPTHLIKTRGQQVTLRCSPKSGHDTVSWYQQALGQGPQFIFQYYEEEERQRGNFPDRFSGHQFPNYSSELNVNALLLGDSALYLCASSLGRGGQPQHFGDGTRLSIL.

V usage is TRBV4-1 and J usage is TRBJ1-5, with D maybe TRBD1 (6 bases). This CDR3 region has 16 residues. Trimming removed 1 base at V and 7 bases at J, with 17 bases between. Germline lookup yields CDR1 MGHRA and CDR2 YSYEKL. The CDR3 protein is CASSQGEGGLGQPQHF. CDR3 coding DNA: TGCGCCAGCAGCCAAGGAGAAGGGGGACTTGGACAGCCCCAGCATTTT.

The J gene is TRBJ2-7, the V gene TRBV6-1; D is possibly TRBD1 (5 bases). Trimming removed 6 bases at V and 3 bases at J, with 9 bases between. The germline V gene encodes CDR1 MNHNS and CDR2 SASEGT. The CDR3 length is 12 residues. CDR3 sequence reads: CASSQGYYEQYF. CDR3 DNA sequence: TGTGCCAGCAGCCAGGGATACTACGAGCAGTACTTC.

The chain joins TRBV30 to TRBJ1-1; 7 bases match TRBD1. Trimming cost V 5 bases and J 0 bases; bases outside gene matches: 3. Germline CDR1 is GTSNPN and CDR2 is SVGIG (reference sequence). The CDR3 runs 13 residues. Here the CDR3 DNA reads TGTGCCTGGGAGGGACAGATGAACACTGAAGCTTTCTTT. Its protein is CAWEGQMNTEAFF.